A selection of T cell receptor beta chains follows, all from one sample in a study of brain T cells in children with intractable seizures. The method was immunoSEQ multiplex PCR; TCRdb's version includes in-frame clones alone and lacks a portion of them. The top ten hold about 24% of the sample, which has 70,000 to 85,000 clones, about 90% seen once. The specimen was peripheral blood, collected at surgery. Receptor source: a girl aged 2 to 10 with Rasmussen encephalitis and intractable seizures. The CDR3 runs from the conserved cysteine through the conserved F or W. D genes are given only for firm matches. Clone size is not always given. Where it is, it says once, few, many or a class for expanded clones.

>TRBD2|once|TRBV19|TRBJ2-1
TGTGCCAGTAGTTGGATGAGCGGGAGGGCCAATGAGCAGTTCTTC
CASSWMSGRANEQFF
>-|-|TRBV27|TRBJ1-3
TGTGCCAGCAGGGACAGCTCTGGAAACACCATATATTTT
CASRDSSGNTIYF
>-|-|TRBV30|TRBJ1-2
TGTGCCTGGAGTTTGACAGGACCTTCTAACTATGGCTACACCTTC
CAWSLTGPSNYGYTF
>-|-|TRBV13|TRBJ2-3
TGTGCCAGCAGCCTTAGTCCGGGGAGAGGCACAGATACGCAGTATTTT
CASSLSPGRGTDTQYF
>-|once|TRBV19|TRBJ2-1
TGTGCCAGTAGTACCACAACGGGGCTTGGCTCCTACAATGAGCAGTTCTTC
CASSTTTGLGSYNEQFF
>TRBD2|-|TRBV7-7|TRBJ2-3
TGTGCTAGCAGCTTGGGACTATCCCCAGATACGCAGTATTTT
CASSLGLSPDTQYF
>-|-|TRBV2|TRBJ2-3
TGTGCCAGCAGTGAAGCGCTTTTGTTCGGCGGAAGCACAGATACGCAGTATTTT
CASSEALLFGGSTDTQYF
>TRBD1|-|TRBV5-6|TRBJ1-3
TGTGCCAGCAGCATAACAGGGGGCCTCTCTGGAAACACCATATATTTT
CASSITGGLSGNTIYF
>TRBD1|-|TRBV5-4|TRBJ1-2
TGTGCCAGCAGCGCCATTGTGGGACAGAGCTATGGCTACACCTTC
CASSAIVGQSYGYTF
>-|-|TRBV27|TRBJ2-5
TGTGCCAGCAGTTTAGGAGAGACCCAGTACTTC
CASSLGETQYF
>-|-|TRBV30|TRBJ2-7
TGTGCCTGGAGTGTACTGGTGGGGGATGCCTACGAGCAGTACTTC
CAWSVLVGDAYEQYF
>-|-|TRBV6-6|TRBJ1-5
TGTGCCAGCAGTCCGGGGAAGGACGGAAGCAATCAGCCCCAGCATTTT
CASSPGKDGSNQPQHF
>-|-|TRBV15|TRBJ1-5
TGTGCCACCAGCAGAACCCCCAGGGGTAGGCAGCCCCAGCATTTT
CATSRTPRGRQPQHF
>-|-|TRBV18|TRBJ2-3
TGTGCCAGCTCACCCGCTAACAGCGCAGATACGCAGTATTTT
CASSPANSADTQYF
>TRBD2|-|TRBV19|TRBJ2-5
TGTGCCAGTAGCCCTGGGACTAGCGGGAGTAGGGAGACCCAGTACTTC
CASSPGTSGSRETQYF
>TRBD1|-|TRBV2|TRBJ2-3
TGTGCCAGCTCTGACCCCGGGACAGACACAGATACGCAGTATTTT
CASSDPGTDTDTQYF
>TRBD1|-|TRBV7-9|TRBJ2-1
TGTGCCAGCAGCTCTCGACAGGGGAGCTCCTACAATGAGCAGTTCTTC
CASSSRQGSSYNEQFF
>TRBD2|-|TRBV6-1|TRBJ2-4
TGTGCCAGCAGTGATTCTAGCGGGGGGGACATCATTCAGTACTTC
CASSDSSGGDIIQYF
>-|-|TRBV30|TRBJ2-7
TGTGCCTGGAGTGAGCACAGGCGGCGGAGCTACGAGCAGTACTTC
CAWSEHRRRSYEQYF
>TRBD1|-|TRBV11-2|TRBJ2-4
TGTGCCAGCAGCTTAGCCGACAGGGGGGAAAACATTCAGTACTTC
CASSLADRGENIQYF
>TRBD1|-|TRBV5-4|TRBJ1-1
TGTGCCAGCAGCTTGGGGGACAGTTACACTGAAGCTTTCTTT
CASSLGDSYTEAFF
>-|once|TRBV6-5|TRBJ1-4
TGTGCCAGCAGTAGCAGGGAGAATGAAAAACTGTTTTTT
CASSSRENEKLFF